A single sample is the source of the 16 T cell receptor beta chains below, sequenced in a study of blood T cells in healthy people across ages. Together with a sample-barcoded 5' primer, a J-beta primer mix was included in a second PCR lasting roughly 6 to 12 cycles. TCRdb fed the 5' RACE reads into MiXCR, producing one record per CDR3 protein. Counted here are some 1.4 million distinct CDR3 sequences, 42% occurring once; the ten biggest clones make up roughly 7.9%. The sample comprised blood. The receptors originated from a woman aged 18 to 35 in good health.

This clonotype was picked up a small number of times. The J gene is TRBJ2-3, the V gene TRBV9; D gene unclear. Germline loops: CDR1 SGDLS, CDR2 YYNGEE. Trimming took off 1 base at V and 2 bases at J, with 8 bases between the two ends. The CDR3 has 14 amino acids. The CDR3 region has the DNA TGTGCCAGCAGCGTAAAGATGTCCACAGATACGCAGTATTTT. This translates into CASSVKMSTDTQYF.

Only a few counts were recorded for this clonotype. In DNA form, the CDR3 reads TGTGCCAGCAGTTACGTCGGGGGAGGGAAGAACACTGAAGCTTTCTTT. This sequence encodes CASSYVGGGKNTEAFF. The chain recombines TRBV6-5 with TRBJ1-1, with a possible D match to TRBD1 (5 bases). Trimming pared 2 bases from V and 1 base from J, leaving 14 bases between. The CDR3 contains 16 residues. Germline V gene lookup returns CDR1 MNHEY and CDR2 SVGAGI.

The CDR3 sequence is CASSSIPGQVVGSPLHF. The CDR3 bases are TGTGCCAGCAGTTCTATACCGGGACAGGTGGTGGGTTCACCCCTCCACTTT. This sequence joins TRBV6-5 and TRBJ1-6, with 8 bases lining up with TRBD1. Germline CDR1 is MNHEY and CDR2 is SVGAGI. This CDR3 is built from 17 residues. V lost 4 bases, J lost 9 bases, and 14 bases stayed unmatched.

The rearrangement uses TRBV20-1 and TRBJ2-3, with 10 nucleotides matching TRBD2. The J segment lost 3 bases and the V segment lost 5 bases, leaving 17 bases of the junction unmatched. Germline V gene lookup returns CDR1 DFQATT and CDR2 SNEGSKA (reference sequence). There are 18 residues in the CDR3. The CDR3: CSALRGERGGGRTDTQYF. As DNA, the CDR3 is TGCAGTGCTCTACGGGGGGAGCGGGGGGGCGGTAGGACAGATACGCAGTATTTT.

CDR3 region: CSATGGENIQYF. For the CDR3, the DNA is TGCAGCGCCACAGGGGGGGAGAACATTCAGTACTTC. The chain recombines TRBV29-1 with TRBJ2-4, with TRBD1 as a possible D gene (8 bases). Germline V gene lookup returns CDR1 SQVTM and CDR2 ANQGSEA. V lost 7 bases and J 7 bases, leaving 14 bases between the germline ends. CDR3 size: 12 residues.

This chain links TRBV7-9 with TRBJ2-7, with 12 bases fitting TRBD2. J was trimmed by 7 bases and V by 3 bases; bases with no gene match: 13. Looked up from germline, CDR1 is SEHNR and CDR2 is FQNEAQ (reference sequence). This CDR3 contains 17 residues. The CDR3 loop reads CASSFAETSGGYNEQYF. CDR3 coding DNA: TGTGCCAGCAGCTTTGCCGAGACTAGCGGGGGCTACAATGAGCAGTACTTC.

V and J are TRBV25-1 and TRBJ1-6; D gene ambiguous. CDR3 length: 15 amino acids. The V end was cut by 6 bases, the J end by 1 base, with 10 bases between. Germline CDR1 is MGHDK and CDR2 is SYGVNS. The CDR3 region has the DNA TGTGCCAGCAGGGGAGTGGGTTCCTATAATTCACCCCTCCACTTT. This encodes CASRGVGSYNSPLHF.

This chain connects TRBV21-1 to TRBJ2-4. The DNA end lines up better with TRBJ2-7; the J call may be wrong. TRBV21-1 is a documented pseudogene. There are 11 residues in the CDR3. DNA for the CDR3: TGTGCCAGCAGCAGACCCGACGAGCAGTACTTC. Residues: CASSRPDEQYF.

The chain has TRBV15 and TRBJ2-3, with D perhaps TRBD1 or TRBD2 (5 bases each). This CDR3 region has 14 residues. The V end was cut by 8 bases, the J end by 0 bases, with 12 bases between. Germline CDR1 LNHNV, CDR2 YYDKDF (reference sequence). The CDR3 DNA sequence: TGTGCCACCCAACGGGGCTCAAGCACAGATACGCAGTATTTT. Translating it yields CATQRGSSTDTQYF. Full variable domain (missing parts from reference TRBV15 and TRBJ2-3): DAMVIQNPRYQVTQFGKPVTLSCSQTLNHNVMYWYQQKSSQAPKLLFHYYDKDFNNEADTPDNFQSRRPNTSFCFLDIRSPGLGDTAMYLCATQRGSSTDTQYFGPGTRLTVL.

The chain recombines TRBV20-1 with TRBJ2-4, with 9 positions matching TRBD1. Germline CDR1 DFQATT, CDR2 SNEGSKA (reference sequence). The CDR3 has 13 amino acids. Trimming took 5 bases from V and 8 from J; bases not matched to a gene: 7. As DNA, the CDR3 is TGCAGTGCTCCTGGACAGGGGAAACACATTCAGTACTTC. Its protein product is CSAPGQGKHIQYF.

Here the CDR3 reads CSARGGGGTETQYF. The CDR3 DNA follows: TGCAGTGCTAGAGGTGGGGGGGGTACTGAGACCCAGTACTTC. This chain links TRBV20-1 with TRBJ2-5, with 7 positions matching TRBD2. Trimming took 1 base from V and 5 from J; bases not matched to a gene: 7. Germline V gene data show CDR1 as DFQATT and CDR2 as SNEGSKA (reference sequence). The CDR3 contains 14 residues.

There are a few counts of this clonotype. The rearrangement links TRBV7-9 to TRBJ1-2; 7 nucleotides match TRBD1. The trim removed 5 bases at V and 8 bases at J, leaving 8 bases unmatched. CDR3 length equals 13 residues. In germline, CDR1 is SEHNR, CDR2 FQNEAQ (reference sequence). The CDR3 DNA follows: TGTGCCAGCAGCGGGGACAGCCAAGGCGGCTACACCTTC. This translates into CASSGDSQGGYTF.

V gene TRBV6-1 combines with J gene TRBJ2-7; D tentatively fits TRBD1 or TRBD2 (5 bases each). Trimming took 4 bases from V and 3 from J, leaving 16 bases between them. The germline V gene encodes CDR1 MNHNS and CDR2 SASEGT. The CDR3 totals 15 residues. In DNA, the CDR3 is TGTGCCAGCAGTGTCCGGGACCGCGACCTCTACGAGCAGTACTTC. This gives the protein CASSVRDRDLYEQYF.

J is TRBJ1-4 and V is TRBV9; no firm D call. This CDR3 has 13 residues. Germline-derived CDR1 and CDR2 are SGDLS and YYNGEE. V was clipped by 0 bases and J by 8 bases, with 8 bases between them. The chain's CDR3 is CASSVGAEEKLFF. The CDR3 DNA reads as TGTGCCAGCAGCGTAGGAGCAGAAGAAAAACTGTTTTTT.

The chain has TRBV7-9 and TRBJ1-1, with 7 nucleotides matching TRBD1. The CDR3 length is 14 residues. Germline CDR1 reads SEHNR; CDR2 reads FQNEAQ (reference sequence). V lost 5 bases, J lost 5 bases, and 8 bases stayed unmatched. The CDR3 DNA follows: TGTGCCAGCAGCCCCAGGGGGGTGGGAACTGAAGCTTTCTTT. This gives the protein CASSPRGVGTEAFF.

This clonotype was seen once. The rearrangement uses TRBV20-1 and TRBJ2-3; D gene uncertain. V was clipped by 0 bases and J by 4 bases, with 17 bases between them. This CDR3 is 16 amino acids long. Germline V gene lookup returns CDR1 DFQATT and CDR2 SNEGSKA (reference sequence). The DNA of the CDR3 is TGCAGTGCTAGAGATCTAAGACTGCCCACCCCAGATACGCAGTATTTT. It encodes CSARDLRLPTPDTQYF.